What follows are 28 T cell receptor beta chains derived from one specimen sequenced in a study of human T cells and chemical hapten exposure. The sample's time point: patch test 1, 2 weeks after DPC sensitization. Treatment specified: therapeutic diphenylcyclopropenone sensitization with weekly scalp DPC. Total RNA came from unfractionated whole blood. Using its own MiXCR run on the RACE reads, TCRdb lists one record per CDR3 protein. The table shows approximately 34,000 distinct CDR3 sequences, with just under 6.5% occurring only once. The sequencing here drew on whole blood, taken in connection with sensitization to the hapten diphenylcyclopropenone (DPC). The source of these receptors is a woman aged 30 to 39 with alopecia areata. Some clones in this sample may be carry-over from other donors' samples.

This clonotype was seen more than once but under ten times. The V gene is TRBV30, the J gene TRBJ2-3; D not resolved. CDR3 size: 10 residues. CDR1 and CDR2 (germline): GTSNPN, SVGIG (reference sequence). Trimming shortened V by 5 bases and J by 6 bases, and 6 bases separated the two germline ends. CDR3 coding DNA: TGTGCCTGGGGTCTCGATACGCAGTATTTT. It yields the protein CAWGLDTQYF.

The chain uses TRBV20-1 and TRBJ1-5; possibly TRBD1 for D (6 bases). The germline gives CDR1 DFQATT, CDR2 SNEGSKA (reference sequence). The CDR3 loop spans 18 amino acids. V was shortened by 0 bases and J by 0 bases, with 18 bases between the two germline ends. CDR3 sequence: CSARDPSVGGNSNQPQHF. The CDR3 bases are TGCAGTGCTAGAGATCCTAGTGTAGGGGGTAATAGCAATCAGCCCCAGCATTTT.

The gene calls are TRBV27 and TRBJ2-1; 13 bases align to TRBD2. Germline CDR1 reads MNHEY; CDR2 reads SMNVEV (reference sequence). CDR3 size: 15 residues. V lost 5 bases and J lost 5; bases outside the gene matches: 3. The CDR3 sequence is CASSKTSGGHNEQFF. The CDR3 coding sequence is TGTGCCAGCAGTAAGACTAGCGGGGGGCACAATGAGCAGTTCTTC.

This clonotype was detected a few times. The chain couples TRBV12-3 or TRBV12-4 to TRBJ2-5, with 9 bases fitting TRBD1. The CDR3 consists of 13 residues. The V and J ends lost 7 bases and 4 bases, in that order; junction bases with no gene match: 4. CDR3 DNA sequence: TGTGCCAGCATCGAACAGGGGGCAGAGACCCAGTACTTC. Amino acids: CASIEQGAETQYF.

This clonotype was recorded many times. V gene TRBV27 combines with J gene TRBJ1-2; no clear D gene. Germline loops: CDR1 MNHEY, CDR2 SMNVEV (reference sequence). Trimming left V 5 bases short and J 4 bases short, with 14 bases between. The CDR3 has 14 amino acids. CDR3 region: CASSPGLLGYGYTF. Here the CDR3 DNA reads TGTGCCAGCAGTCCGGGCCTTTTAGGCTATGGCTACACCTTC.

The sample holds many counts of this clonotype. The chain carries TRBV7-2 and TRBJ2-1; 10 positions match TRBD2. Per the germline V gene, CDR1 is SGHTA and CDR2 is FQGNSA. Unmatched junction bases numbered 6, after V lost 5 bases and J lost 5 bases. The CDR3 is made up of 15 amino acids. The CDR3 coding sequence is TGTGCCAGCAGCCAGACTAGCGGGTACAACAATGAGCAGTTCTTC. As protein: CASSQTSGYNNEQFF. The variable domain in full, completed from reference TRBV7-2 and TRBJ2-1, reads GAGVSQSPSNKVTEKGKDVELRCDPISGHTALYWYRQSLGQGLEFLIYFQGNSAPDKSGLPSDRFSAERTGGSVSTLTIQRTQQEDSAVYLCASSQTSGYNNEQFFGPGTRLTVL.

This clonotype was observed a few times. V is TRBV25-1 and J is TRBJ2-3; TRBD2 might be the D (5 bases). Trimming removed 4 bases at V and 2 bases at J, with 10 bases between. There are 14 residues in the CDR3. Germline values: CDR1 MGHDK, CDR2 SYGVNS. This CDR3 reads CASSARGFTDTQYF. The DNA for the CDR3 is TGTGCCAGCAGTGCTCGGGGTTTCACAGATACGCAGTATTTT.

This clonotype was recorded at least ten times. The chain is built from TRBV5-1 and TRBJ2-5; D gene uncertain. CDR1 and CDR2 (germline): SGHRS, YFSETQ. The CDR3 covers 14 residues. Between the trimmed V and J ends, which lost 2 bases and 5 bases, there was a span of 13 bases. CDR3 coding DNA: TGCGCCAGCAGCTTATTACCCCGCCGGGAGACCCAGTACTTC. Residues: CASSLLPRRETQYF.

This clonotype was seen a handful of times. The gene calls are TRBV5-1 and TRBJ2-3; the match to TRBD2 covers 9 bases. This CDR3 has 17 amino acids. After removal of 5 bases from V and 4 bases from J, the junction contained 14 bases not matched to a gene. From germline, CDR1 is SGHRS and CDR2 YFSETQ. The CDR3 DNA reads TGCGCCAGCAGACGCGTGTTCAGCGGGGGGTTCCCAGATACGCAGTATTTT. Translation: CASRRVFSGGFPDTQYF.

CDR3 in DNA: TGTGCCAGCTCACCTGGGCAGCTCGGGGCCAAAAACATTCAGTACTTC. It translates to CASSPGQLGAKNIQYF. The V and J genes are TRBV18 and TRBJ2-4, with D uncertain. Germline V gene lookup returns CDR1 KGHSH and CDR2 LQKENI. V lost 3 bases and J lost 1, with 13 bases in between. There are 16 residues in the CDR3.

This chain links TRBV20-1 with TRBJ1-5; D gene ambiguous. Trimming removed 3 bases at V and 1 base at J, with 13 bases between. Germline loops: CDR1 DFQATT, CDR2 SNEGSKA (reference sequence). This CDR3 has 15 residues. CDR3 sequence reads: CSASIPRQSNQPQHF. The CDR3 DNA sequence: TGCAGTGCTAGCATCCCTCGTCAGAGCAATCAGCCCCAGCATTTT.

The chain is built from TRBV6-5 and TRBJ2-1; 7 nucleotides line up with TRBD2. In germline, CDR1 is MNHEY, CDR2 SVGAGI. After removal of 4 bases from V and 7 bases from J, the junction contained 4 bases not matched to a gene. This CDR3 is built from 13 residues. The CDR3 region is CASSSWGGNEQFF. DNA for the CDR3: TGTGCCAGCAGTTCTTGGGGGGGGAATGAGCAGTTCTTC.

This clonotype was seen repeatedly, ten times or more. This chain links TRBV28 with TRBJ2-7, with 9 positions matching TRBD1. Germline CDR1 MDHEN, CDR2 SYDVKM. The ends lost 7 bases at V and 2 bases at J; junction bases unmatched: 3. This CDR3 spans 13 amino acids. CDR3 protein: CASKRTGAYEQYF. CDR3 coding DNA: TGTGCCAGCAAGCGGACAGGGGCCTACGAGCAGTACTTC.

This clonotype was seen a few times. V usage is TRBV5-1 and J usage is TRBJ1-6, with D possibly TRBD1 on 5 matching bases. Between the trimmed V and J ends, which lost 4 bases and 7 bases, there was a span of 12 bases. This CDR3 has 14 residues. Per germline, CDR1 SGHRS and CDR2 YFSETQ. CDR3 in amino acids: CASSRAGANSPLHF. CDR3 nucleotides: TGCGCCAGCAGCCGGGCCGGGGCGAATTCACCCCTCCACTTT.

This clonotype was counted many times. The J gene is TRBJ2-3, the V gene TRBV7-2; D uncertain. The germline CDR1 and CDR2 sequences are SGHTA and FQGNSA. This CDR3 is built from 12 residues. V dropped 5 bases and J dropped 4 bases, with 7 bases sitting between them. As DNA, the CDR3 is TGTGCCAGCAGCCTCTCCCCAGATACGCAGTATTTT. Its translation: CASSLSPDTQYF.

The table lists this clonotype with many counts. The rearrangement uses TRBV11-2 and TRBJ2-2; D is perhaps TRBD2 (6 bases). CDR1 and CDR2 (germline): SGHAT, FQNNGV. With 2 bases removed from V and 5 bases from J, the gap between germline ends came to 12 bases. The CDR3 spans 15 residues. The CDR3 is CASSLNVGGTGELFF. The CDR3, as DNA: TGTGCCAGCAGCTTAAATGTTGGGGGGACCGGGGAGCTGTTTTTT.

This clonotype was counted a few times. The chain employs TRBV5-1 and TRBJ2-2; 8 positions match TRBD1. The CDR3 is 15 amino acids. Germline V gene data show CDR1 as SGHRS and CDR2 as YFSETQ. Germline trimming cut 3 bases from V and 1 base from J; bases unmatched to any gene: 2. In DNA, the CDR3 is TGCGCCAGCAGCTGGACAGGGAGGAACACCGGGGAGCTGTTTTTT. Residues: CASSWTGRNTGELFF.

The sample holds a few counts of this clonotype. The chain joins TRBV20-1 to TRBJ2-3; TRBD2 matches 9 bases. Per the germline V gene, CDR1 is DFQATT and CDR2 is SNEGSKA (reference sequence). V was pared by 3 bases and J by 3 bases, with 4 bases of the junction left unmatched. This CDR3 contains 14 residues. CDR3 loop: CSASVLAGTDTQYF. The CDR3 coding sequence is TGCAGTGCTAGCGTGCTAGCGGGGACAGATACGCAGTATTTT.

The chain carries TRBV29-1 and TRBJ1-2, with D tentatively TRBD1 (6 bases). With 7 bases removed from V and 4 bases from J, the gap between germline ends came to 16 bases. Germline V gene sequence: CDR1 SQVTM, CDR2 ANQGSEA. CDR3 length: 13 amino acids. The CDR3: CSALERGVYGYTF. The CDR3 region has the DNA TGCAGCGCCCTGGAGAGGGGGGTCTATGGCTACACCTTC.

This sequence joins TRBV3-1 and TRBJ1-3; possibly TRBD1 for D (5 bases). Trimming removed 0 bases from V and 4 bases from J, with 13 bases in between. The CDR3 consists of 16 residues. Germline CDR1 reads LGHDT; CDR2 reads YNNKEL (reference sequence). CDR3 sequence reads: CASSQDRVYSGNTIYF. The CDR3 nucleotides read TGTGCCAGCAGCCAAGACAGGGTCTACTCCGGAAACACCATATATTTT.

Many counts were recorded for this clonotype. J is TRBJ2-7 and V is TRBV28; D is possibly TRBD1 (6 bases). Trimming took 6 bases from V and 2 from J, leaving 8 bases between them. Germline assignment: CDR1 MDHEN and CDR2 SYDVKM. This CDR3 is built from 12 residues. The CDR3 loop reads CASRQGTYEQYF. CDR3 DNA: TGTGCCAGCAGACAGGGTACCTACGAGCAGTACTTC.

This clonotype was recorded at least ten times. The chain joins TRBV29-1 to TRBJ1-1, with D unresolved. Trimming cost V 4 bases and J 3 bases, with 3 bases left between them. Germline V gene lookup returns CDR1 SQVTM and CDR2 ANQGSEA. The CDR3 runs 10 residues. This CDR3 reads CSVGDTEAFF. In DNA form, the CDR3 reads TGCAGCGTTGGCGACACTGAAGCTTTCTTT. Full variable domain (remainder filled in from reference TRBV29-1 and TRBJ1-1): SAVISQKPSRDICQRGTSLTIQCQVDSQVTMMFWYRQQPGQSLTLIATANQGSEATYESGFVIDKFPISRPNLTFSTLTVSNMSPEDSSIYLCSVGDTEAFFGQGTRLTVV.

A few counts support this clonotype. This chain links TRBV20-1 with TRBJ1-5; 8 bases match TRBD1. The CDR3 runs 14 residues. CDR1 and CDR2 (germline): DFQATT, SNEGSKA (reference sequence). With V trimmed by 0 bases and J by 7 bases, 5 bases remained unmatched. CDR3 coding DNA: TGCAGTGCTAGAGATTGGTCAGGGGGCCAGCCCCAGCATTTT. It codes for CSARDWSGGQPQHF.

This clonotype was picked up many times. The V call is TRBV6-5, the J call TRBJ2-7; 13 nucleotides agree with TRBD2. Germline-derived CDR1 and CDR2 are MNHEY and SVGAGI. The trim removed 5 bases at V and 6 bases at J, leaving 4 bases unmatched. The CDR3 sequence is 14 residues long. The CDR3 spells CASSRGLAGPEQYF. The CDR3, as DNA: TGTGCCAGCAGTAGGGGACTAGCGGGGCCCGAGCAGTACTTC.

CDR3 nucleotide sequence: TGTGCCAGCAGTCAGTACAATCAGCCCCAGCATTTT. Amino acids: CASSQYNQPQHF. The chain links TRBV6-5 to TRBJ1-5; D is ambiguous. Trimming left V 5 bases short and J 3 bases short, with 5 bases between. The germline CDR1 and CDR2 sequences are MNHEY and SVGAGI. The length of the CDR3 is 12 residues.

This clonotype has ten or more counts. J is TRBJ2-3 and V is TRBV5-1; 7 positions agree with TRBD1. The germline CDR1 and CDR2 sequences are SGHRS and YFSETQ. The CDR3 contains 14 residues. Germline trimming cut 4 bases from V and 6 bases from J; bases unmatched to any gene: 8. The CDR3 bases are TGCGCCAGCAGCCCCGACAGGGTATACGATACGCAGTATTTT. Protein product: CASSPDRVYDTQYF.

This CDR3 is CASSLNTGTGNTIYF. Here the CDR3 DNA reads TGTGCCAGCAGCCTGAATACAGGGACTGGAAACACCATATATTTT. The chain couples TRBV7-9 to TRBJ1-3, with a tentative D call TRBD1 (6 bases). Germline V lookup: CDR1 SEHNR, CDR2 FQNEAQ (reference sequence). This CDR3 is built from 15 residues. V lost 5 bases to trimming and J lost 2 bases, with 13 bases between them.

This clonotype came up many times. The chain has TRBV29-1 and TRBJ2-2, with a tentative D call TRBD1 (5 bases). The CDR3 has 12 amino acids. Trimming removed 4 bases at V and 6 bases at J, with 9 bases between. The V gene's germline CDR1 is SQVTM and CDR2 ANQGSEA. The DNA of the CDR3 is TGCAGCGTTGTACAGGTAGCCGGGGAGCTGTTTTTT. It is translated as CSVVQVAGELFF.